There are a few counts of the clone carrying this T cell receptor beta chain. Its antigen is as yet unknown. Germline is not matched at one junction end, which may reflect a read error. The sample belongs to a study of identical twins. Notes on the study in general: A partial confounding effect on zero-insertion analyses could come from invariant MAIT and iNKT cells.

TCRdb ran MiXCR on the 5' RACE reads and lists one entry per CDR3 protein. The sample has 500,000 to 550,000 distinct CDR3 sequences, approximately 22% seen once. This CDR3 has 12 amino acids. CDR1 and CDR2 from the germline V gene are SQVTM and ANQGSEA. The sample was also reused in another study, on T cells expressing NK-cell markers. As that report states: Seropositivity for HCMV was found in seven of the eight sequenced donors, with one seronegative. Several of the donors also had these clonotypes leading their CD3+CD56-NKG2C+ fraction.

The V and J genes are TRBV29-1 and TRBJ2-3, with 7 bases identical to TRBD1. The receptor comes from a woman between 18 and 30 years old in good health. The sample consisted of CD4+ T cells sorted from blood. The CDR3 loop reads CSVVTGTVVWNF. CDR3 nucleotide sequence: TGCAGCGTCGTTACCGGGACAGTGGTCTGGAATTTT.